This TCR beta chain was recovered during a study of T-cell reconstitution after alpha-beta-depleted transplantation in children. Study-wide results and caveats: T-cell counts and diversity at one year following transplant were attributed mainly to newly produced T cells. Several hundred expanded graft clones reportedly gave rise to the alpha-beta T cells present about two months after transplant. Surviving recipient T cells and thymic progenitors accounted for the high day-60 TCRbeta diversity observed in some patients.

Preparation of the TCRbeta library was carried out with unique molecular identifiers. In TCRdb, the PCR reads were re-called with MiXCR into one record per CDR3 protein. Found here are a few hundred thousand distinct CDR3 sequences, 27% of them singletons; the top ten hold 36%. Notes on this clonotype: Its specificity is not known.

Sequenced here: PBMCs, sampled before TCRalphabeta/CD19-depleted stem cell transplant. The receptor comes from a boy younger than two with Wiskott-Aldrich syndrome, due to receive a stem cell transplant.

CDR3 region: CASSLAGQPRTEAFF. DNA for the CDR3: TGTGCCAGCAGTTTAGCTGGACAGCCGCGCACTGAAGCTTTCTTT. The chain uses TRBV12-3 or TRBV12-4 and TRBJ1-1, with a weak D call TRBD1 (6 bases). This CDR3 spans 15 amino acids. Trimming removed 0 bases from V and 4 bases from J, with 12 bases in between.